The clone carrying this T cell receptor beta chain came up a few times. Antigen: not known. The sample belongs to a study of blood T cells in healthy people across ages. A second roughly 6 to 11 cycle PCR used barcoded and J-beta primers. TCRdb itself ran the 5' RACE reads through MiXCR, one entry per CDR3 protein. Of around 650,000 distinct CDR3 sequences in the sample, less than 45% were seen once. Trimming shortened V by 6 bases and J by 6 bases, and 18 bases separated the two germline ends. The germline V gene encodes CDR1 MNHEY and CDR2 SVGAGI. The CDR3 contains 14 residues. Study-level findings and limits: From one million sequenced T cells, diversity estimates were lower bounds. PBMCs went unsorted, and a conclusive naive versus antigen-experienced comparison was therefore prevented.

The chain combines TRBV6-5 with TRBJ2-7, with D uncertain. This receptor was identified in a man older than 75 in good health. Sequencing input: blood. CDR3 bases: TGTGCCAGCAGCCCAACGCGACAAACCCGCGAGCAGTACTTC. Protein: CASSPTRQTREQYF.